The rows below give T cell receptor beta chains drawn from one sample of a study of cytotoxic CD8 clonotypes in ibrutinib-treated CLL. Measured with immunoSEQ multiplex PCR; TCRdb has only the in-frame clones, and not every one. The sample has approximately 20,000 clones; 65% to 85% are singletons. The sequencing here drew on PBMCs, taken before ibrutinib treatment. The origin of the receptors is a human donor with chronic lymphocytic leukemia. Both conserved end residues are part of each CDR3. Fields, in order: V gene, clone size, CDR3 protein. Rows give clone size only sometimes, using once, few, many, or a class for an expanded clone.

V gene: TRBV28; clone size: NA; CDR3 protein: CASSPRDPGGGTQYF
V gene: TRBV25-1; clone size: few; CDR3 protein: CASSATSGQGNTGELFF
V gene: TRBV5-4; clone size: NA; CDR3 protein: CASSHDRAVGNTIYF
V gene: TRBV4-1; clone size: NA; CDR3 protein: CASSQWGTGASDTQYF
V gene: TRBV30; clone size: NA; CDR3 protein: CAWTGRGRGGYTF
V gene: TRBV29-1; clone size: once; CDR3 protein: CSVAGTGVLRSTEAFF
V gene: TRBV4-3; clone size: NA; CDR3 protein: CASSQAGTGGAYGYTF
V gene: TRBV7-9; clone size: NA; CDR3 protein: CASSLGPGTKNIQYF
V gene: TRBV7-2; clone size: NA; CDR3 protein: CASSLIGTGANVLTF
V gene: TRBV19; clone size: NA; CDR3 protein: CASFDRGDYGYTF
V gene: TRBV6-5; clone size: NA; CDR3 protein: CASRWTGGGSPLHF
V gene: TRBV6-5; clone size: NA; CDR3 protein: CASSYSRGGEQFF
V gene: TRBV14; clone size: few; CDR3 protein: CASSQDLDSRYLGYTF
V gene: TRBV4-2; clone size: NA; CDR3 protein: CASRQGSGNTIYF
V gene: TRBV4-3; clone size: NA; CDR3 protein: CASSQAGANTGELFF
V gene: TRBV7-2; clone size: NA; CDR3 protein: CASRVAGSNSPLHF
V gene: TRBV11-2; clone size: NA; CDR3 protein: CASSLVFGEKLFF
V gene: TRBV6-6; clone size: NA; CDR3 protein: CASSYSLGDTQYF
V gene: TRBV5-5; clone size: NA; CDR3 protein: CASSFAGTTDTQYF
V gene: TRBV30; clone size: NA; CDR3 protein: CAWSVLGEQFF
V gene: TRBV19; clone size: once; CDR3 protein: CASTPRVLGDLDYGYTF
V gene: TRBV11-3; clone size: NA; CDR3 protein: CASSLGSRQGGAETQYF
V gene: TRBV2; clone size: NA; CDR3 protein: CASSEVSGSGELFF
V gene: TRBV5-5; clone size: NA; CDR3 protein: CASTRQNTGELFF
V gene: TRBV7-2; clone size: NA; CDR3 protein: CASSPFTRGSYEQYF
V gene: TRBV4-2; clone size: once; CDR3 protein: CASSQEERTNTEAFF
V gene: TRBV9; clone size: NA; CDR3 protein: CASSAASGRANYGYTF
V gene: TRBV28; clone size: NA; CDR3 protein: CASSSHGGYTF
V gene: TRBV4-1; clone size: NA; CDR3 protein: CASSHPGKNEAFF
V gene: TRBV5-4; clone size: NA; CDR3 protein: CASSLAGRPAGNTIYF
V gene: TRBV11-3; clone size: NA; CDR3 protein: CASSPGTGPYEQYF
V gene: TRBV18; clone size: NA; CDR3 protein: CASSQDSPSNQPQHF
V gene: TRBV5-1; clone size: NA; CDR3 protein: CASRPTGGVYGYTF
V gene: TRBV7-6; clone size: NA; CDR3 protein: CASSLELAANTGELFF
V gene: TRBV20-1; clone size: NA; CDR3 protein: CSAADIYGYTF
V gene: TRBV7-8; clone size: NA; CDR3 protein: CASSSYPGTDVGYTF
V gene: TRBV28; clone size: NA; CDR3 protein: CASRSGDYEQYF
V gene: TRBV7-7; clone size: NA; CDR3 protein: CASSLETSSYTGELFF
V gene: TRBV6-5; clone size: NA; CDR3 protein: CASSSPAGTAFKAFF
V gene: TRBV19; clone size: NA; CDR3 protein: CASGWRNTEAFF
V gene: TRBV9; clone size: NA; CDR3 protein: CASSAELRTGGAEQYF
V gene: TRBV9; clone size: NA; CDR3 protein: CASSVSGTGGIGGELFF
V gene: TRBV10-3; clone size: NA; CDR3 protein: CAIREDRTGMRYGYTF
V gene: TRBV4-1; clone size: NA; CDR3 protein: CASSQDVARGFGYTF
V gene: TRBV4-2; clone size: NA; CDR3 protein: CASSRETDYGYTF
V gene: TRBV5-1; clone size: NA; CDR3 protein: CASSLLSDTQYF
V gene: TRBV28; clone size: few; CDR3 protein: CAHAIHSQGGVEQYF
V gene: TRBV11-2; clone size: NA; CDR3 protein: CASSRMTGDYGYTF
V gene: TRBV9; clone size: NA; CDR3 protein: CASSVTGGGAHTEAFF
V gene: TRBV5-8; clone size: NA; CDR3 protein: CASSRDSQETQYF
V gene: TRBV9; clone size: NA; CDR3 protein: CASSVEGSPNTEAFF
V gene: TRBV30; clone size: NA; CDR3 protein: CAWTLIGPGYEQYF
V gene: TRBV18; clone size: NA; CDR3 protein: CASSLGASGGSYEQYF
V gene: TRBV6-5; clone size: NA; CDR3 protein: CASSKTVFPGELFF
V gene: TRBV30; clone size: once; CDR3 protein: CAWSRDRYGYTF
V gene: TRBV19; clone size: NA; CDR3 protein: CASRTGVAKNIQYF
V gene: TRBV5-6; clone size: NA; CDR3 protein: CASSLGQRGGYTF
V gene: TRBV7-8; clone size: NA; CDR3 protein: CASSSRTGRYEQYF
V gene: TRBV2; clone size: NA; CDR3 protein: CASRTAGTPTYEQYF
V gene: TRBV18; clone size: few; CDR3 protein: CASSPQGSMNTEAFF